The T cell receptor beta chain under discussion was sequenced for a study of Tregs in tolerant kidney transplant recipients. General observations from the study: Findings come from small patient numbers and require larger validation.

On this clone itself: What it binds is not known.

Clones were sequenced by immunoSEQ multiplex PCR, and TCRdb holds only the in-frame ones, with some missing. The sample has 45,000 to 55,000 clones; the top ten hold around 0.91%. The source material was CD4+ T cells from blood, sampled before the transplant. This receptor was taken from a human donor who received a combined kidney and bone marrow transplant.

The sequenced CDR3 bases are TGTGCCAGCAGTCGGAACAGGGGTCTGCATGAG. Protein sequence: CASSRNRGLHE. The whole CDR3 sequence is CASSRNRGLHEQFF. V is TRBV7-9 and J is TRBJ2-1, with 7 bases lining up with TRBD1. The sequence runs out 3 residues before the end of the CDR3; the remainder is reconstructed from the germline J gene. Germline values: CDR1 SEHNR, CDR2 FQNEAQ (reference sequence). The CDR3 is 14 amino acids. J gave up 8 bases and V 6 bases, and 10 bases lay outside the gene matches.